The entry below describes one T cell receptor beta chain. Its recognized antigen is unknown. Per-nucleotide qualities are absent, and no much larger clonotype sits a single base away. These data belong to a study of T cell responses to AZD1222 COVID-19 vaccine listed by TCRdb under 2021. About the study as a whole: A total of approximately 240 trial participants underwent TCR sequencing, of whom some 210 received two doses of AZD1222 and about 26 received two doses of the MenACWY control vaccine. Enrollment into the trials was organized by age into subgroups of 18-55, 56-69 and 70-plus years, and those subgroups contained 148, 28 and 57 TCR-sequenced participants, respectively. The investigation overall reported the following: Conclusions about previously exposed vaccinees were limited because only a handful of AZD1222 recipients were SARS-CoV-2 seropositive at baseline. A significant rise in spike-specific TCR breadth and depth was observed after two AZD1222 doses relative to day 0 and relative to MenACWY recipients. Because no day 14 peak-response samples were available, repertoires were characterized only after the peak T cell response. In the small 56-69-year group, the increase in depth fell short of significance, most likely because of low power. CD4 TCRs associated with the vaccine covered the entire spike protein, and the dominant responses were in regions 160-218 and 743-854. Reportedly, close to half of the unique spike-specific TCRs recognized epitopes lying outside the regions that are mutated in the B.1.351 and B.1.1.7 variants. Participants were mostly white British and included more females than males, and it was suggested by the authors that clonal diversity may have been underestimated.

CDR1 and CDR2, per the germline V gene, are SNHLY and FYNNEI. Relative to germline, V is 6 bases shorter and J is 7 bases shorter, with 4 bases between their ends. There are 10 amino acids in the CDR3, from cysteine to phenylalanine inclusive. The sequence is cut down to CDR3 DNA, 30 bases in frame from base 1. The time point label corresponds to: about 28 days (+/-7) after the second vaccine dose. AZD1222 recipients given second doses at about 4 weeks or at about 12 weeks were pooled, since spike-specific TCR depth and breadth were not found to differ between the two schedules. Vaccinee samples were obtained from the UK trials COV001 and COV002, which included a single-blind randomized controlled phase 2/3 trial of AZD1222 (ChAdOx1 nCoV-19) in healthy adults. For TCRbeta chain sequencing, PBMC samples from trial participants were taken at day 0 and at day 28 after the second dose. The CDR3 regions of human TCRbeta chains were subjected to immunosequencing. Per the authors' processing: Repertoire TCRs were matched against a reference library of SARS-CoV-2-specific TCRs generated with the MIRA antigen-specificity platform. Breadth was defined as the fraction of unique TCRs that were SARS-CoV-2-associated. Depth was defined as the fraction of total T cells that were SARS-CoV-2-associated. Using the MIRA data, each spike-specific TCR was mapped to the spike region that the TCR reacts to and placed in a CD4 or CD8 class. Log10-transformed breadth and depth values were compared by one-way ANOVA with Sidak's multiple comparisons tests. The clones in this table, taken by TCRdb from immuneACCESS, are in-frame only. Not every clone is retained; where verified, under half of the shortfall comes from an unresolved V gene, and the cause of the rest is unknown. The D gene and trimming were derived from the DNA, and the V and J assignments and clone size from that table. This sample has 70,000 to 95,000 clones in its table, and roughly 89% of those were observed once. The top ten clones comprise roughly 5.1% of the sample.

This clonotype was sampled from an adult who received the AZD1222 COVID-19 vaccine. The sample was peripheral blood, taken 28 days after the second AZD1222 dose. The receptor chain draws on TRBV2 and TRBJ1-3, with no confidently assigned D gene. The CDR3 protein sequence reads: CASRSNTIYF. The nucleotide sequence is given as TGTGCCAGCAGATCGAACACCATATATTTT. When the CDR3 is completed using the reference TRBV2 and TRBJ1-3 genes on either side, the full variable domain is EPEVTQTPSHQVTQMGQEVILRCVPISNHLYFYWYRQILGQKVEFLVSFYNNEISEKSEIFDDQFSVERPDGSNFTLKIRSTKLEDSAMYFCASRSNTIYFGEGSWLTVV.